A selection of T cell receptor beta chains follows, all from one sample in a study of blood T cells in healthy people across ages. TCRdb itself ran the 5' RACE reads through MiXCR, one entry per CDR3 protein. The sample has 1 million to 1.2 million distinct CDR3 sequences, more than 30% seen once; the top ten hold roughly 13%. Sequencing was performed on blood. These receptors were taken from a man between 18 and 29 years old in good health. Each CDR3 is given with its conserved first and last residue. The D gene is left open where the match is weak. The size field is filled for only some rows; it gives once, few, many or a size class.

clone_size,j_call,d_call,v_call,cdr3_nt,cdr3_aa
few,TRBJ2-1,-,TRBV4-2,TGTGCCAGCAGCCAAGTTATTGACGGTAACAATGAGCAGTTCTTC,CASSQVIDGNNEQFF
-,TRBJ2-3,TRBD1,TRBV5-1,TGCGCCAGCAGCAAATACCGGGACAGAGTAATCACAGATACGCAGTATTTT,CASSKYRDRVITDTQYF
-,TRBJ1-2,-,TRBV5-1,TGCGCCAGCAGCTTGGGCCCCACGGAGGCTGGGTATGGCTACACCTTC,CASSLGPTEAGYGYTF
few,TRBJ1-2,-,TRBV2,TGTGCCAGCACTAGCTACACCTTC,CASTSYTF
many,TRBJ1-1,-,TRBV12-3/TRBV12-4,TGTGCCAGCCGGATCGGGCCCCATGGTGAAGCTTTCTTT,CASRIGPHGEAFF
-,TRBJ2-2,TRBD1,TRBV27,TGTGCCAGCAGTTGGGGACAGGGCCTCACCGGGGAGCTGTTTTTT,CASSWGQGLTGELFF
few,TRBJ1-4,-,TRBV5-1,TGCGCCAGCAGCCTCGTATCAGGGGCAGGGGAAAAACTGTTTTTT,CASSLVSGAGEKLFF
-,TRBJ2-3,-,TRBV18,TGTGCCAGCTCACCAGCCCGCTTAAGCACAGATACGCAGTATTTT,CASSPARLSTDTQYF
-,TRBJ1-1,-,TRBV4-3,TGCGCCAGCAGATTAGATCAGGGTTCTGCCACTGAAGCTTTCTTT,CASRLDQGSATEAFF
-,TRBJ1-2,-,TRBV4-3,TGCGCCAGCAGCCAAGAAGGCAGGTCAGCCTATGGCTACACCTTC,CASSQEGRSAYGYTF
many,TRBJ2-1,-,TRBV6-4,TGTGCCAGCAGTGACTCGGATAGCGGAGCTAATGAGCAGTTCTTC,CASSDSDSGANEQFF
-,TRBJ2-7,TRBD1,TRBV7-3,TGTGCCAGCAGCCTGGGGCTTTTTCAGGGGGATGAGCAGTACTTC,CASSLGLFQGDEQYF
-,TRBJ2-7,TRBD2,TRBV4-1,TGCGCCAGCAGCCTAGAGGCGGGGGGGATCTCCTACAATGAGCAGTACTTC,CASSLEAGGISYNEQYF
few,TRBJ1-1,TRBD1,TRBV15,TGTGCCACCAGCAGAGACCCGACAGGGTGGTATACTGAAGCTTTCTTT,CATSRDPTGWYTEAFF
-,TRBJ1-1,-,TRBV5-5,TGTGCCAGCAGCTCGTCCCCGGGCGGCGGGTCGGGCGCTGAAGCTTTCTTT,CASSSSPGGGSGAEAFF
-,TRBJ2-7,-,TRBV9,TGTGCCAGCAGCACAGAGGGGGGAGACGAGCAGTACTTC,CASSTEGGDEQYF
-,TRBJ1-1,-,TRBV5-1,TGCGCCAGCAGCTTGGAAGGCGAGGGGGCTGAAGCTTTCTTT,CASSLEGEGAEAFF
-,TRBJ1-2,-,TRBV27,TGTGCCGGCAGTTTAAGGCAGTCTAACTATGGCTACACCTTC,CAGSLRQSNYGYTF
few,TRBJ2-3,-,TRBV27,TGTGCCAGCAGAGACTCGGGGTGGGAAGATACGCAGTATTTT,CASRDSGWEDTQYF
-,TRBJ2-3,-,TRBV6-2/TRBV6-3,TGTGCCAGCAGTTACGACGAGCCTCACACAGATACGCAGTATTTT,CASSYDEPHTDTQYF
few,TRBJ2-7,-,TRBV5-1,TGCGCCAGCAGCACTGATGCTAGGACCTACGAGCAGTACTTC,CASSTDARTYEQYF
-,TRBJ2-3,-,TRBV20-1,TGCAGTGCCCTCCGTCCTAGCGGCACAGATACGCAGTATTTT,CSALRPSGTDTQYF
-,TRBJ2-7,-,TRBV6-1,TGTGCCAGCAGTGATCTTCGTGGGAATGAGCAGTACTTC,CASSDLRGNEQYF
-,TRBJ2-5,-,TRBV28,TGTGCCAGCAGATCTGGCCTCACGGGAGAGACCCAGTACTTC,CASRSGLTGETQYF
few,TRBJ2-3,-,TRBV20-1,TGCAGTGCTAGAAATAGTTGGCTAGGGGGCACAGATACGCAGTATTTT,CSARNSWLGGTDTQYF
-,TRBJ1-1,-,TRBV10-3,TGTGCCATCAGTGCCCCGGGTGGCATGAGGAACACTGAAGCTTTCTTT,CAISAPGGMRNTEAFF
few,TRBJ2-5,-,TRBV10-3,TGTGCCATCAAGTACCAAGAGACCCAGTACTTC,CAIKYQETQYF
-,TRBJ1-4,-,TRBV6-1,TGTGCCAGCAGTGAAGAAACTAATGAAAAACTGTTTTTT,CASSEETNEKLFF
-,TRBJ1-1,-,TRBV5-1,TGCGCCAGCAGCTGGGAAGGGACTGAAGCTTTCTTT,CASSWEGTEAFF
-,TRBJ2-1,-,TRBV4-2,TGTGCCAGCAGCCAAGATAGAGCATCAGGGTACGATGAGCAGTTCTTC,CASSQDRASGYDEQFF
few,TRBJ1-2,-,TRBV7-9,TGTGCCAGCAGCTTAGCCAGTTTAAATCACTATGGCTACACCTTC,CASSLASLNHYGYTF
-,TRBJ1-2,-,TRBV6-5,TGTGCCAGCACCCTGAAGTGGCAGCCTACTAACTATGGCTACACCTTC,CASTLKWQPTNYGYTF
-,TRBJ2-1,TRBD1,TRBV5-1,TGCGCCAGCAGCCAAGGGACAGTGAATGAGCAGTTCTTC,CASSQGTVNEQFF
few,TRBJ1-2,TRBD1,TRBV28,TGTGCCAGCAGTTTGGACGGGACAGCGAACTATGGCTACACCTTC,CASSLDGTANYGYTF
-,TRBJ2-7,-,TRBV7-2,TGTGCCAGCAGTCTAGGGGGGGCAGACTCCTACAATGAGCAGTACTTC,CASSLGGADSYNEQYF
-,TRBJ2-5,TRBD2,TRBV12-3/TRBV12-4,TGTGCCAGCAGTCCGGGGACTAGCGGGGACCAAGAGACCCAGTACTTC,CASSPGTSGDQETQYF
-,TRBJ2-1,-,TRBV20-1,TGCAGTGCCGGGGGGCGGACATCCCATGAGCAGTTCTTC,CSAGGRTSHEQFF
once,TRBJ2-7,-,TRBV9,TGTGCCAGCAGCGGGATCGTTTCCTACAATGAGCAGTACTTC,CASSGIVSYNEQYF
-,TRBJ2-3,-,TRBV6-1,TGTGCCCTCGGGGGCTCCACAGATACGCAGTATTTT,CALGGSTDTQYF
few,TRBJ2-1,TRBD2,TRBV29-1,TGCAGCGCACTCGGACTAGCGGGTTACAATGAGCAGTTCTTC,CSALGLAGYNEQFF
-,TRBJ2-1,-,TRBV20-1,TGCAGTGCTAGAAACGGTGATAGCTCCTACAATGAGCAGTTCTTC,CSARNGDSSYNEQFF
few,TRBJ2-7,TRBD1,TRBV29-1,TGCAGCGTTGGTGGGACAGCGGAGCAGTACTTC,CSVGGTAEQYF
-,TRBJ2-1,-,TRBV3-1,TGTGCCAGCAGTATCCAGGCTGGGGGATACAATGAGCAGTTCTTC,CASSIQAGGYNEQFF
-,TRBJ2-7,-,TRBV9,TGTGCCAGCAGCGCCCGGGACGGGGAGCAGTACTTC,CASSARDGEQYF
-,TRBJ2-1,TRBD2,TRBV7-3,TGTGTCAGCAGCCCTGGACTAGCCCATGAGCAGTTCTTC,CVSSPGLAHEQFF
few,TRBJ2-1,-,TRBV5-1,TGCGCCAGCAGCCAGACTTGGAATGAGCAGTTCTTC,CASSQTWNEQFF
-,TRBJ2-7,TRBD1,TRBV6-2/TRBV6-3,TGTGCCAGCAGCTATACAGGGGCCCTCTACGAGCAGTACTTC,CASSYTGALYEQYF
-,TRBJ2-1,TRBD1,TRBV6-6,TGTGCCAGCAGTTACGGGCCAGGGGGCGGTTTGAATGAGCAGTTCTTC,CASSYGPGGGLNEQFF
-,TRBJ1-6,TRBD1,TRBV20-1,TGCAGTGCGCGGGACAGTCTAAGGGGCTATAATTCACCCCTCCACTTT,CSARDSLRGYNSPLHF
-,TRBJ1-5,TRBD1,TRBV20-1,TGCAGTGCTACCTCGACAGGGGCCTCAAGAAATCAGCCCCAGCATTTT,CSATSTGASRNQPQHF